These T cell receptor beta chains were read from a single sample in a study of neoadjuvant nivolumab and ipilimumab in lung cancer. This table comes from immunoSEQ multiplex PCR, and its TCRdb copy is limited to in-frame clones, with some not included. Of 6,000 to 8,500 clones listed, approximately 88% were seen once; the top ten hold about 5%. This specimen was tumor tissue, taken after neoadjuvant nivolumab, alone or with ipilimumab, at or shortly before surgery. The source is an adult with non-small cell lung cancer. CDR3s include the opening cysteine and the closing phenylalanine or tryptophan. D genes are given only for firm matches. Clone sizes are given selectively: once, few, many, or a class where the clone is expanded.

DNA	CDR3	D	size	V	J
TGCGCCAGCAGCCAAGATATGGGAGATTTCAACTATGGCTACACCTTC	CASSQDMGDFNYGYTF	NA	NA	TRBV4-3	TRBJ1-2
TGCAGTGCTAGTTCAGGGAATGAGCAGTTCTTC	CSASSGNEQFF	NA	NA	TRBV20-1	TRBJ2-1
TGCGCCAGCAGTCTGGTAGGGTCGAGGGGCTCTGGGGCCAACGTCCTGACTTTC	CASSLVGSRGSGANVLTF	NA	NA	TRBV5-1	TRBJ2-6
TGTGCCAGCAGCCAGGGGGCGAACACTGAAGCTTTCTTT	CASSQGANTEAFF	NA	NA	TRBV16	TRBJ1-1
TGTGCCACCAGCAGGCCAAACGGGGGGGCCCCCCGGGCTTTCTTT	CATSRPNGGAPRAFF	NA	NA	TRBV15	TRBJ1-1
TGTGCCAGCAGCTTGGCCTCCAGGGTCGAAACCGGGGAGCTGTTTTTT	CASSLASRVETGELFF	NA	NA	TRBV5-5	TRBJ2-2
TGTGCCAGCAGTGAAAGAGGGCAGGGGTACTATGGCTACACCTTC	CASSERGQGYYGYTF	NA	once	TRBV2	TRBJ1-2
TGTGCCAGTAGTCTTAACTGGGGTACCCAGAACACTGAAGCTTTCTTT	CASSLNWGTQNTEAFF	NA	NA	TRBV19	TRBJ1-1
TGTGCCAGCAGTTTGATCTCTGGGACAGGGGCTCATGGCTACACCTTC	CASSLISGTGAHGYTF	TRBD1	NA	TRBV27	TRBJ1-2
TGTGCCAGCAGTGGGGGCAGATTGAACACTGAAGCTTTCTTT	CASSGGRLNTEAFF	NA	NA	TRBV9	TRBJ1-1
TGTGCCAGCTCACCACGTTCGGGGGGGGCCTGGTCCAATGAGCAGTTCTTC	CASSPRSGGAWSNEQFF	TRBD2	few	TRBV18	TRBJ2-1
TGCGCCAGCAGCCAAGATGGGGGACCCTACAATGAGCAGTTCTTC	CASSQDGGPYNEQFF	NA	NA	TRBV4-1	TRBJ2-1
TGTGCCACGGGTGAGAGGCGAGAGACCCAGTACTTC	CATGERRETQYF	NA	few	TRBV15	TRBJ2-5
TGTGCCAGTATTCAAGGTCCGGGAGCTAACTATGGCTACACCTTC	CASIQGPGANYGYTF	NA	few	TRBV19	TRBJ1-2